Below, one TCR beta chain is given with its context. Antigen specificity is unknown. Sequencing was performed with immunoSEQ multiplex PCR; in TCRdb, only in-frame clones are kept and a portion is missing. Altogether some 170,000 clones are present, around 87% being singletons, with the ten largest covering 1.4%. The record originates from a study of cytomegalovirus exposure and HLA in healthy donors. Findings and limits, study-wide: Cytomegalovirus-associated status was assigned to around 160 TCR beta chains. First-cohort TCR clusters tended to co-occur in the roughly 120 validation repertoires, a later analysis found.

CDR1 and CDR2 from the germline V gene are LNHDA and SQIVND (reference sequence). V lost 7 bases and J lost 0, with 16 bases in between. CDR3 length equals 16 residues. Material: PBMCs. The chain has TRBV19 and TRBJ1-5; a weak D match, TRBD1 (6 bases). The TCR sequence derives from a woman under 40 in good health and CMV-seronegative. The CDR3 sequence is CASTGGQDHSNQPQHF. The CDR3 nucleotides read TGTGCCAGTACGGGGGGACAAGACCATAGCAATCAGCCCCAGCATTTT.